These 18 T cell receptor beta chains originate from one sample sequenced in a study of tumor-infiltrating lymphocytes in oesophageal squamous cell carcinoma. TCRdb re-called the PCR reads through MiXCR, storing one row per CDR3 protein. Counted here are about 12,000 distinct CDR3 sequences, roughly 50% occurring once; the ten biggest clones make up approximately 30%. Sequencing used esophageal tumor tissue. These receptor sequences come from a female donor with esophageal squamous cell carcinoma.

This clonotype was observed at least ten times. This chain connects TRBV18 to TRBJ2-6; TRBD1 or TRBD2 may be the D gene (5 bases each). V was trimmed by 6 bases and J by 3 bases, leaving 15 bases between them. Per germline, CDR1 KGHSH and CDR2 LQKENI. CDR3 length: 16 amino acids. The CDR3 is CASSAGTQGGANVLTF. DNA of the CDR3: TGTGCCAGCTCTGCCGGGACCCAGGGTGGGGCCAACGTCCTGACTTTC. The full variable domain, completed using reference TRBV18 and TRBJ2-6, is NAGVMQNPRHLVRRRGQEARLRCSPMKGHSHVYWYRQLPEEGLKFMVYLQKENIIDESGMPKERFSAEFPKEGPSILRIQQVVRGDSAAYFCASSAGTQGGANVLTFGAGSRLTVL.

The chain is built from TRBV7-3 and TRBJ2-3; 8 nucleotides align to TRBD2. V trimming: 4 bases; J trimming: 5 bases; junction bases outside the gene matches: 8. The CDR3 loop spans 15 amino acids. CDR1 and CDR2 from the germline V gene are SGHTA and FQGTGA. The CDR3 spells CASSSQSGRGDTQYF. The CDR3 coding sequence is TGTGCCAGCAGCTCACAGAGCGGGAGAGGAGATACGCAGTATTTT.

This chain connects TRBV6-6 to TRBJ1-2; 8 nucleotides match TRBD1. This CDR3 region has 14 residues. Germline CDR1 and CDR2: MNHNY and SVGAGI (reference sequence). The trim removed 6 bases at V and 4 bases at J, leaving 7 bases unmatched. The CDR3 DNA reads TGTGCCAGCAGCTCAGACAGGGGAGGCTATGGCTACACCTTC. As protein: CASSSDRGGYGYTF.

The V call is TRBV4-1, the J call TRBJ2-1; a possible D gene is TRBD1 (6 bases). Judging by the DNA end, TRBJ2-7 fits better; the J call may be wrong. In germline, CDR1 is MGHRA, CDR2 YSYEKL. CDR3 length: 15 residues. The CDR3 DNA reads as TGCGCCAGCAGCCAAGATTGGGACACCACCTACGAGCAGTACTTC. It encodes CASSQDWDTTYEQYF.

The CDR3 spells CASSLEGKGGAFF. CDR3 nucleotides: TGTGCCAGCAGCTTAGAGGGGAAGGGTGGAGCTTTCTTT. The chain recombines TRBV7-4 with TRBJ1-1; a weak D match, TRBD1 (5 bases). V lost 1 base and J 10 bases, leaving 13 bases between the germline ends. Germline CDR1 and CDR2: SGHVT and SQSDAQ. The CDR3 is made up of 13 amino acids.

This clonotype is labeled as hyperexpanded. The chain couples TRBV24-1 to TRBJ2-6; TRBD2 matches at 15 bases. J was trimmed by 5 bases and V by 4 bases; bases with no gene match: 2. CDR1 is KGHDR and CDR2 is SFDVKD in the germline V gene. The CDR3 length is 17 residues. The CDR3 coding sequence is TGTGCCACCAGTGAAGGACTAGCGGGGGGGTGGGCCAACGTCCTGACTTTC. As protein: CATSEGLAGGWANVLTF.

The V gene is TRBV11-1, the J gene TRBJ2-3; 11 bases fit TRBD2. The CDR3 sequence is 18 residues long. Germline values: CDR1 SGHAT, CDR2 FQDESV (reference sequence). V lost 4 bases, J lost 4 bases, and 13 bases stayed unmatched. The CDR3 sequence is CASSSQALLAGVADTQYF. The CDR3 DNA is TGTGCCAGCAGCTCCCAGGCCTTACTAGCGGGAGTAGCAGATACGCAGTATTTT.

This clonotype occurred a few times. CDR3 coding DNA: TGTGCCAGCAGCTTGAGGACAGGGGAGTCCTACAATGAGCAGTTCTTC. Its protein product is CASSLRTGESYNEQFF. This rearrangement joins TRBV7-8 to TRBJ2-1; 9 positions match TRBD1. V lost 3 bases, J lost 1 base, and 4 bases stayed unmatched. The CDR3 sequence is 16 residues long. CDR1 is SGHVS, CDR2 FQNEAQ, per germline.

This chain connects TRBV7-2 to TRBJ2-1; D gene uncertain. Between the trimmed V and J ends, which lost 1 base and 0 bases, there was a span of 7 bases. Germline assignment: CDR1 SGHTA and CDR2 FQGNSA. The CDR3 is made up of 15 amino acids. The CDR3 region has the DNA TGTGCCAGCAGCTTAGATGTCAGCTCCTACAATGAGCAGTTCTTC. It translates to CASSLDVSSYNEQFF.

The chain carries TRBV11-2 and TRBJ2-5; 9 bases match TRBD1. CDR1 is SGHAT and CDR2 is FQNNGV in the germline V gene. J gave up 4 bases and V 2 bases, and 2 bases lay outside the gene matches. The CDR3 consists of 14 residues. CDR3 in amino acids: CASSLTGGGETQYF. For the CDR3, the DNA is TGTGCCAGCAGCTTAACAGGGGGCGGAGAGACCCAGTACTTC.

At least ten counts were recorded for this clonotype. The conserved closing phenylalanine or tryptophan is absent in this CDR3, likely reflecting a read error. The limits of the CDR3 on the DNA are not certain, so only TCRdb's listed CDR3 is given. This sequence joins TRBV7-2 and TRBJ2-4. Germline-derived CDR1 and CDR2 are SGHTA and FQGNSA. The CDR3 is 8 amino acids in total, end residues counted. CDR3 residues: CASSLNQG.

This clonotype has at least ten counts. This chain joins TRBV4-2 and TRBJ2-3; 8 bases agree with TRBD2. This CDR3 is 16 amino acids long. Losses at the gene ends were 4 bases for V and 4 bases for J; bases not matched to a gene: 10. CDR1 is LGHNA, CDR2 YNFKEQ, per germline. In DNA, the CDR3 is TGTGCCAGCAGCCTCGGGGGGGGCGGGTTCGCAGATACGCAGTATTTT. Translation: CASSLGGGGFADTQYF.

The V call is TRBV7-3, the J call TRBJ2-3; no firm D call. The length of the CDR3 is 16 residues. CDR1 is SGHTA, CDR2 FQGTGA, per germline. V was shortened by 1 base and J by 5 bases, with 16 bases between the two germline ends. The CDR3 protein is CASSLISSGPIDTQYF. The DNA of the CDR3 is TGTGCCAGCAGCTTAATCTCCTCCGGGCCAATAGATACGCAGTATTTT.

The chain is built from TRBV7-4 and TRBJ2-5, with D maybe TRBD2 (5 bases). The last part of the DNA fits TRBJ2-7 better; the J call may be wrong. The CDR3 runs to 11 residues. Germline values: CDR1 SGHVT, CDR2 SQSDAQ. CDR3 sequence: CASSLAGEQYF. In nucleotides, the CDR3 is TGTGCCAGCAGCCTGGCGGGCGAGCAGTACTTC.

This clonotype was detected only a few times. This chain connects TRBV2 to TRBJ2-4, with D perhaps given as TRBD1 or TRBD2 (5 bases each). The CDR3 runs 14 residues. Germline V lookup: CDR1 SNHLY, CDR2 FYNNEI. The germline V and J ends were trimmed by 4 bases and 0 bases, with 7 bases remaining between them. CDR3 amino acids: CASSGGKAKNIQYF. The CDR3 bases are TGTGCCAGCAGTGGGGGGAAAGCCAAAAACATTCAGTACTTC.

The genes are TRBV28 and TRBJ2-1, with D unclear. This CDR3 spans 12 amino acids. The V end was cut by 7 bases, the J end by 3 bases, with 7 bases between. Germline CDR1 MDHEN, CDR2 SYDVKM. CDR3 sequence (DNA): TGTGCCAGCAACAGAATCTACAATGAGCAGTTCTTC. It is translated as CASNRIYNEQFF.

The chain is built from TRBV6-8 and TRBJ2-7; no clear D. Germline V gene sequence: CDR1 MNHGY, CDR2 SAAAGT. With 7 bases removed from V and 7 bases from J, the gap between germline ends came to 23 bases. The CDR3 is made up of 15 amino acids. Here the CDR3 DNA reads TGTGCCAGCAATCGATTGAGAGGAGTTAGCAATGAGCAGTACTTC. Translated: CASNRLRGVSNEQYF.

This sequence joins TRBV19 and TRBJ1-3; no clear D gene. The ends were cut back, 7 bases at V and 2 bases at J, with 12 bases in the middle. The CDR3 sequence is 14 residues long. Germline V gene lookup returns CDR1 LNHDA and CDR2 SQIVND (reference sequence). CDR3 residues: CASNTGMTGNTIYF. The DNA for the CDR3 is TGTGCCAGTAACACGGGTATGACTGGAAACACCATATATTTT.